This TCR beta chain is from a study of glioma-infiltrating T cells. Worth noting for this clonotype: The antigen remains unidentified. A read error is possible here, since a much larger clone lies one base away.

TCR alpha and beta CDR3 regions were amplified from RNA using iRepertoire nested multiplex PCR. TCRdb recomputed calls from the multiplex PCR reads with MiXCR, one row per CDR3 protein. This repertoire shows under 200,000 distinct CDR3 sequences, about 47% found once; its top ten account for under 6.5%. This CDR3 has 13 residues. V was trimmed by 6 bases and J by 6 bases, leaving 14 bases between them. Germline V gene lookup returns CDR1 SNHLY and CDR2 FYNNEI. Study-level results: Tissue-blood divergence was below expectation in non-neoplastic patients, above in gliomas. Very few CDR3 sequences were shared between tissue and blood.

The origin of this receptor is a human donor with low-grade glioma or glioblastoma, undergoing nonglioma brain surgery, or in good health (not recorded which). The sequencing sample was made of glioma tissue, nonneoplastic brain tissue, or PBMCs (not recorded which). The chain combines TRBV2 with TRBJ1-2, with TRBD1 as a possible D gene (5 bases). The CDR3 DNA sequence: TGTGCCAGCAGCTTAGGGACGTCCCATGGCTACACCTTC. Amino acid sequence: CASSLGTSHGYTF.